This T cell receptor (beta chain) was sequenced during a study of cytomegalovirus exposure and HLA in healthy donors. The CDR3 consists of 15 residues. Trimming took 4 bases from V and 7 from J; bases not matched to a gene: 11. Germline V gives CDR1 MNHEY, CDR2 SVGAGI. Some clones are missing from TCRdb's copy, which holds only in-frame ones; the method was immunoSEQ multiplex PCR. The profile covers roughly 150,000 clones, with around 82% appearing a single time and more than 8.5% taken by the ten largest. This clone was detected only a few times. The sequenced sample was PBMCs. This TCR derives from a man aged 25 to 40 in good health and CMV-seropositive. The chain uses TRBV6-5 and TRBJ2-7, with 9 bases that match TRBD2. The CDR3 bases are TGTGCCAGCAGTTCCCCGACTAGCGGCTCGGGGGAGCAGTACTTC. It translates to CASSSPTSGSGEQYF.